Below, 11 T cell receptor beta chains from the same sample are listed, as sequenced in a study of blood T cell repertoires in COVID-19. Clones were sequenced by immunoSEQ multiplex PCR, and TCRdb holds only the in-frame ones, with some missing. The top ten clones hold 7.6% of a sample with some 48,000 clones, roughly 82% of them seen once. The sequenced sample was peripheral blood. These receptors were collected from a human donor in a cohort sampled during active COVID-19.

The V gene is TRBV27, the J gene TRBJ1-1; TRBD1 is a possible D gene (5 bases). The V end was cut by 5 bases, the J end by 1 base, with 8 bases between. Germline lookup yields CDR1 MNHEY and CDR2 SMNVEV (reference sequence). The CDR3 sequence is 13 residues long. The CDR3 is CASSPGGNTEAFF. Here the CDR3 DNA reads TGTGCCAGCAGTCCGGGGGGGAACACTGAAGCTTTCTTT.

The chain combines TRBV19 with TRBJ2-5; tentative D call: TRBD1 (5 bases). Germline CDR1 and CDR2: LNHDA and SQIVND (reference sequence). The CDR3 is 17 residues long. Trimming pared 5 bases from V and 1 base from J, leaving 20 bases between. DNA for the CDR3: TGTGCCAGTAGTTATACTAAAGGGCCAGGGTCCCAAGAGACCCAGTACTTC. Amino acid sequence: CASSYTKGPGSQETQYF.

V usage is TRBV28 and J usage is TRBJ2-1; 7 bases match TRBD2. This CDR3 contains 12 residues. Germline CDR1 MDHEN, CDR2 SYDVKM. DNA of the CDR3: TGTACCACGGGGGAGGGCCAAGGAGGGCAGTTCTTC. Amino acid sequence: CTTGEGQGGQFF. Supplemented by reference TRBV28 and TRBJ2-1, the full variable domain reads DVKVTQSSRYLVKRTGEKVFLECVQDMDHENMFWYRQDPGLGLRLIYFSYDVKMKEKGDIPEGYSVSREKKERFSLILESASTNQTSMYLCTTGEGQGGQFFGPGTRLTVL.

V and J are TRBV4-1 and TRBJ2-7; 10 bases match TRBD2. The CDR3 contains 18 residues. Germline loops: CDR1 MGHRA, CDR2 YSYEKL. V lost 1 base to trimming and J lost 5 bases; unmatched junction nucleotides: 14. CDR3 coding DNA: TGCGCCAGCAGCCAAGGGGGTCTAGCGGGAGTGCGCCTCCACGAGCAGTACTTC. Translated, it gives CASSQGGLAGVRLHEQYF.

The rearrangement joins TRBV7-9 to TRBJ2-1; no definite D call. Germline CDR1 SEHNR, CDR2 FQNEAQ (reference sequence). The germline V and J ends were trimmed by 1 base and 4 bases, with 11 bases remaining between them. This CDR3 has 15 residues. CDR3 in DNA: TGTGCCAGCAGCTTAGGTGACTCCCCTTACAATGAGCAGTTCTTC. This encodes CASSLGDSPYNEQFF.

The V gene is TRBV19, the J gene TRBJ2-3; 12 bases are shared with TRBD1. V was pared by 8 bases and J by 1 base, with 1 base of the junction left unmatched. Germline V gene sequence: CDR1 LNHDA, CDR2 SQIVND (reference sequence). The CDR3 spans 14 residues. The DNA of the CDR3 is TGTGCCAGTCGGGACAGGGGGCGCACAGATACGCAGTATTTT. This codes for CASRDRGRTDTQYF.

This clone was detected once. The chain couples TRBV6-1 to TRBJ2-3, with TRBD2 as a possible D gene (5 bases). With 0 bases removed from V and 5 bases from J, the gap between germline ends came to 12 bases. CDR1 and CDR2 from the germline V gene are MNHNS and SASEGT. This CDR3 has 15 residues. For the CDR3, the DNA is TGTGCCAGCAGTGAAGCCCTGGGAGTCCGAGATACGCAGTATTTT. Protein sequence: CASSEALGVRDTQYF.

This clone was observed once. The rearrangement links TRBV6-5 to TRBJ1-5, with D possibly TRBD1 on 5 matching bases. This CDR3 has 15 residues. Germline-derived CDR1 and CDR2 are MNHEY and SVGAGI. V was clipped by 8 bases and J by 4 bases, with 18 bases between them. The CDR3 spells CASRRSQGGNQPQHF. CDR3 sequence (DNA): TGTGCCAGCCGGAGGAGTCAGGGAGGTAATCAGCCCCAGCATTTT.

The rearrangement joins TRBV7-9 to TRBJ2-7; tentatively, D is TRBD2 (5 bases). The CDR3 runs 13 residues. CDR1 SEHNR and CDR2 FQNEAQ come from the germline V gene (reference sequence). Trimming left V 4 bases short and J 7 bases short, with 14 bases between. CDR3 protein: CASSYGDSAEQYF. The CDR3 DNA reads TGTGCCAGCAGCTACGGGGATTCGGCTGAGCAGTACTTC.

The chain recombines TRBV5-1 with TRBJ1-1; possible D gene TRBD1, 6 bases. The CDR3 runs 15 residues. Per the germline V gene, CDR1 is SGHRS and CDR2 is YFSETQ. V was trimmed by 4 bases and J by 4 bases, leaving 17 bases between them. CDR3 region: CASSAQGSAGTEAFF. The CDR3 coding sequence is TGCGCCAGCAGCGCGCAGGGGTCTGCAGGCACTGAAGCTTTCTTT.

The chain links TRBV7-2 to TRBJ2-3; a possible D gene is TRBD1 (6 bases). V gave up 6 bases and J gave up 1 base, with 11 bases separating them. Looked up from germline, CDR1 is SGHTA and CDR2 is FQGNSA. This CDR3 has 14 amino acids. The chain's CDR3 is CASSLQGGTDTQYF. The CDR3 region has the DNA TGTGCCAGCAGTTTACAGGGTGGCACAGATACGCAGTATTTT.